This entry is about one T cell receptor beta chain. Individuals aged about 18 to 89 years were recruited from about two dozen US areas. Profiled with immunoSEQ multiplex PCR; TCRdb holds only in-frame clones, not every one. The profile shows some 160,000 clones, around four fifths of them singletons. The data originate from a study of blood T cell repertoires in COVID-19. At the level of the study: Sites in the United States, Italy and Spain provided acute and convalescent COVID-19 samples.

The material sequenced was PBMCs or T cells enriched from blood (not recorded which). The TCR was taken from a woman aged 40-49 years who had recovered from COVID-19.

CDR3 amino acids: CASSRNLAGRYNEQFF. The CDR3 bases are TGTGCCAGCAGCCGAAATCTAGCGGGACGGTACAATGAGCAGTTCTTC. The chain is built from TRBV7-6 and TRBJ2-1, with 9 bases fitting TRBD2. From germline, CDR1 is SGHVS and CDR2 FNYEAQ. V gave up 5 bases and J gave up 4 bases; unmatched junction bases: 9. The CDR3 runs 16 residues. Full variable domain (outside the CDR3, taken from reference TRBV7-6 and TRBJ2-1): GAGVSQSPRYKVTKRGQDVALRCDPISGHVSLYWYRQALGQGPEFLTYFNYEAQQDKSGLPNDRFSAERPEGSISTLTIQRTEQRDSAMYRCASSRNLAGRYNEQFFGPGTRLTVL.